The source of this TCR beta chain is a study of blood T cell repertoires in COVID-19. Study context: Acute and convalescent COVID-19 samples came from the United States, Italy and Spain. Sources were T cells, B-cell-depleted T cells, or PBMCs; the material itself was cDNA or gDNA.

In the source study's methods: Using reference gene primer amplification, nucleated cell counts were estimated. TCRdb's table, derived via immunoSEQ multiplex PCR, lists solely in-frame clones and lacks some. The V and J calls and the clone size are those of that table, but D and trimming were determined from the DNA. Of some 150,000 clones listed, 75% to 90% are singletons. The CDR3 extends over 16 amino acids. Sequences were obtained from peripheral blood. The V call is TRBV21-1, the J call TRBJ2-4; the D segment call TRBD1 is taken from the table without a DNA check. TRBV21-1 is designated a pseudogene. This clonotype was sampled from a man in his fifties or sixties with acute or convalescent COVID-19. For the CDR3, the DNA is TGTGCCAGCAGCAAAGCTCCCGGACAGGGGAGAGGCATTCAGTACTTC. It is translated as CASSKAPGQGRGIQYF.